This T cell receptor beta chain is from a study of blood T cell repertoires in COVID-19. Study context: COVID-19 samples, acute and convalescent, were from the United States, Italy and Spain. T cells, B-cell-depleted T cells, or PBMCs provided the cDNA or gDNA that served as material.

Looked up from germline, CDR1 is SGHAT and CDR2 is FQNNGV. The V and J ends lost 2 bases and 6 bases, in that order; junction bases with no gene match: 3. The CDR3 has 14 residues. Per the authors' pipeline: Estimates of nucleated cell counts were drawn from the amplification of reference gene primers. Here immunoSEQ multiplex PCR was the method, and the copy in TCRdb shows in-frame clones only, minus some. V and J calls plus clone size are reproduced from that table; the DNA served to infer D and trimming. The data show a few hundred thousand clones, roughly 84% seen once. Sequenced sample: peripheral blood. This receptor was obtained from a man aged 45-65 years with active or convalescent COVID-19. This chain links TRBV11-2 with TRBJ2-2; 7 nucleotides line up with TRBD2. CDR3 in DNA: TGTGCCAGCAGCTTAATTCGGGGGGCCGGGGAGCTGTTTTTT. Residues: CASSLIRGAGELFF.